The sequence of this TCR beta chain was determined in a study of cytomegalovirus exposure and HLA in healthy donors. Study-level findings and limits: In a later analysis, V- and J-gene trimming of beta chains associated with a DCLRE1C missense variant, replicated independently.

As concerns this clone: Its antigen is currently unknown.

The PCR was carried out with 60 Vbeta primers and 13 Jbeta primers. Clones were read by immunoSEQ multiplex PCR, and TCRdb kept only the in-frame ones, dropping some. Seen here are 95,000 to 100,000 clones, over 70% observed once, and the top ten hold 8% to 13%. The material sequenced was PBMCs. This TCR derives from a man between 50 and 59 years old in good health and CMV-seronegative.

The CDR3 loop reads CASSDNRGYEQYF. Written as DNA, the CDR3 is TGTGCCAGCAGCGATAACAGGGGTTACGAGCAGTACTTC. The V gene is TRBV6-5, the J gene TRBJ2-7, with 7 bases identical to TRBD1. V gave up 6 bases and J gave up 4 bases; unmatched junction bases: 6. CDR1 is MNHEY and CDR2 is SVGAGI in the germline V gene. The CDR3 is made up of 13 amino acids.